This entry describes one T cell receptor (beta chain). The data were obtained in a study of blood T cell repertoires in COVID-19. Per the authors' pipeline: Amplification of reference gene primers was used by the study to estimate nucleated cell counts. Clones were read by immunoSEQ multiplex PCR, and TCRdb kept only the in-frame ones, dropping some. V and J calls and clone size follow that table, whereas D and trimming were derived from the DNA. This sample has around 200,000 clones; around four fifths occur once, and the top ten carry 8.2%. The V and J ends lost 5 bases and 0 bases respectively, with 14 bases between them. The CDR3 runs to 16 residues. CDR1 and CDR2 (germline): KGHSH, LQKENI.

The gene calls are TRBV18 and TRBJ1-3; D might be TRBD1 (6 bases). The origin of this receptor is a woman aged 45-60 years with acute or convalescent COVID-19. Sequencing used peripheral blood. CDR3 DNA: TGTGCCAGCTCATCTCTAGACAGGAGCTCTGGAAACACCATATATTTT. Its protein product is CASSSLDRSSGNTIYF.